This entry concerns a single TCR beta chain. What it recognizes is unknown. The donors were in the approximately 130-subject validation cohort; that cohort was separate from the roughly 620-subject first cohort. The sample belongs to a study of cytomegalovirus exposure and HLA in healthy donors. Study-level results: Researchers counted 150 to 200 TCR beta chains as cytomegalovirus-associated. Rare TCR sequences predominated, though certain public TCRs were found in many donors. High specificity and sensitivity for cytomegalovirus status were reported for the classifier.

Sequencing was performed with immunoSEQ multiplex PCR; in TCRdb, only in-frame clones are kept and a portion is missing. The data show under 200,000 clones, roughly 95% seen once. Sequencing was carried out using PBMCs. The TCR originated in a woman aged 18 to 35 in good health and CMV-seronegative.

The CDR3 region is CASSPGFSAEREQYF. Here the CDR3 DNA reads TGCGCCAGCAGCCCCGGGTTTAGCGCTGAACGGGAGCAGTACTTC. The chain carries TRBV5-1 and TRBJ2-7; possibly TRBD2 for D (5 bases). Trimming removed 4 bases from V and 7 bases from J, with 21 bases in between. This CDR3 spans 15 amino acids. Germline assignment: CDR1 SGHRS and CDR2 YFSETQ.